The source of this TCR beta chain is a study of T cell changes during pregnancy in multiple sclerosis. Sequencing used immunoSEQ multiplex PCR; TCRdb keeps in-frame clones, though not all of them. This sample has approximately 70,000 clones; roughly 91% occur once, and the top ten carry about 0.75%. This clone has only a few counts. The CDR3 has 16 amino acids. Per germline, CDR1 SGHVS and CDR2 FNYEAQ. Trimming at V came to 1 base and at J to 2 bases, leaving 7 bases not matched to a gene. V gene TRBV7-6 combines with J gene TRBJ1-1, with 7 bases matching TRBD1. This specimen consisted of peripheral blood, obtained in the third trimester of pregnancy. This receptor was identified in a female donor in good health, enrolled as a control in a pregnancy study. This chain's CDR3 is CASSLVPGTVNTEAFF. In DNA form, the CDR3 reads TGTGCCAGCAGCTTAGTCCCAGGGACAGTCAACACTGAAGCTTTCTTT.